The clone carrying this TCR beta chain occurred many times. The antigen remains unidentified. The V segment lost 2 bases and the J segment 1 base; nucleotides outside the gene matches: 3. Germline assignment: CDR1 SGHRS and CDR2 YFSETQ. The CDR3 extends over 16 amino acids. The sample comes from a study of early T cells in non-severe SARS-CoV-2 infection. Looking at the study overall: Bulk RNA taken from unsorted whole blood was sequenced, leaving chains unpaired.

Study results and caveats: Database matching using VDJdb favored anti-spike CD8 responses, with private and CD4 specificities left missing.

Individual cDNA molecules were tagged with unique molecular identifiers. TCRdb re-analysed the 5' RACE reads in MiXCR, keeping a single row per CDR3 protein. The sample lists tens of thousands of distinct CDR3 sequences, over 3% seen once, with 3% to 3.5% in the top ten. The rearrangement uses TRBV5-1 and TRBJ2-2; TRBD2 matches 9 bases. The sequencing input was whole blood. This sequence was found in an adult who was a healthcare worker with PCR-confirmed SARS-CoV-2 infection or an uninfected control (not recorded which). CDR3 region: CASSLGLARNTGELFF. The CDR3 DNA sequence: TGCGCCAGCAGCTTAGGACTAGCGCGGAACACCGGGGAGCTGTTTTTT.